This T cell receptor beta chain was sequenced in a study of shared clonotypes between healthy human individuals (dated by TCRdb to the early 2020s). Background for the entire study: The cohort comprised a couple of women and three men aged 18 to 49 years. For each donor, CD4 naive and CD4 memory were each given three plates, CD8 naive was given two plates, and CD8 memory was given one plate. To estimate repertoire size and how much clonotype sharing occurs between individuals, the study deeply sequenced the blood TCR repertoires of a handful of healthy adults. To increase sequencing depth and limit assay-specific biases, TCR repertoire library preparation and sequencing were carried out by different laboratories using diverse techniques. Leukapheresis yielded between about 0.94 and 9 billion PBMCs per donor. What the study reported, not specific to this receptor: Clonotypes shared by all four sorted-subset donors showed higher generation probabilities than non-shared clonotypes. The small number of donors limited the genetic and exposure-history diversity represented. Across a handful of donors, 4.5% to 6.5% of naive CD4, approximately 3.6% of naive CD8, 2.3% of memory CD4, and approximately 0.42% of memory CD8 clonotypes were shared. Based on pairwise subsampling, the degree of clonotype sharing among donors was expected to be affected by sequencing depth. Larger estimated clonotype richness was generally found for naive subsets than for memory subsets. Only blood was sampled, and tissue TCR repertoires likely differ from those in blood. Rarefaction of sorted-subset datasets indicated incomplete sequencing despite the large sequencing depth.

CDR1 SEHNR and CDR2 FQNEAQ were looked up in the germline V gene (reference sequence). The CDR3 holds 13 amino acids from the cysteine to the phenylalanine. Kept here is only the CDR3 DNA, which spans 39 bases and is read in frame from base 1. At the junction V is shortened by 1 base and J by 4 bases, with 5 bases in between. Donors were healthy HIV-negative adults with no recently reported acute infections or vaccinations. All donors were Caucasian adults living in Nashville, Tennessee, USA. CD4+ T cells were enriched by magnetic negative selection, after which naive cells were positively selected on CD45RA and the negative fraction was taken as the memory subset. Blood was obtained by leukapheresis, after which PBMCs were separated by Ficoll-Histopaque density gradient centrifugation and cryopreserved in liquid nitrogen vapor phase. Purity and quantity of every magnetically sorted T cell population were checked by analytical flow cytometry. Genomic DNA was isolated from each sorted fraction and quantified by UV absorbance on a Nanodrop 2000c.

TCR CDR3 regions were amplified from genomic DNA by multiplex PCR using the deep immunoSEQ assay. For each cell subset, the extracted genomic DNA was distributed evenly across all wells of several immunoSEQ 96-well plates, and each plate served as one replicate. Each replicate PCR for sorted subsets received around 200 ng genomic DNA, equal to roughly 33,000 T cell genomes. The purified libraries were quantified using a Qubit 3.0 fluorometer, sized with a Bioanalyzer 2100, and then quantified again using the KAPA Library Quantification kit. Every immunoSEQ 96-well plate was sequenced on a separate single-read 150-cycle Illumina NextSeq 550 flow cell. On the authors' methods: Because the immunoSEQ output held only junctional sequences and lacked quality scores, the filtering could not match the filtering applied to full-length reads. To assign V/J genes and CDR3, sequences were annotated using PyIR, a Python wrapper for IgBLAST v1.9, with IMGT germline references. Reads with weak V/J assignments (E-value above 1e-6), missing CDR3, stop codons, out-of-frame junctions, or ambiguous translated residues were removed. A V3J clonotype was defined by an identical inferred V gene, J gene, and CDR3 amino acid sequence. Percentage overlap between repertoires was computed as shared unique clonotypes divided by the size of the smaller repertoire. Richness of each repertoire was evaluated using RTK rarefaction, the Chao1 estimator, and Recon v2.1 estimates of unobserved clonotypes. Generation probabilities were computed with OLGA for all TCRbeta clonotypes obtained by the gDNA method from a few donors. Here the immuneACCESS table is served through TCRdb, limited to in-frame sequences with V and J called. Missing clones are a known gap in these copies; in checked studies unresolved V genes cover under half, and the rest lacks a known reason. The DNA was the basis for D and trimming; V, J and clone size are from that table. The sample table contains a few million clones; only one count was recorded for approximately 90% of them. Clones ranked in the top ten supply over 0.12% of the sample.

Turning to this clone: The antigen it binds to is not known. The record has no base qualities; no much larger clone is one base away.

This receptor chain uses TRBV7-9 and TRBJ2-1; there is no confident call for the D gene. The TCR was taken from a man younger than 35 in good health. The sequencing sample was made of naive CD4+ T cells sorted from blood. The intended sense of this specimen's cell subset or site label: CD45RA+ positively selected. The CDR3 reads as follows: CASSLVLYNEQFF. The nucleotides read TGTGCCAGCAGCTTAGTTTTATACAATGAGCAGTTCTTC. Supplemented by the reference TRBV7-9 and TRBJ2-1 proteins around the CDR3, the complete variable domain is DTGVSQNPRHKITKRGQNVTFRCDPISEHNRLYWYRQTLGQGPEFLTYFQNEAQLEKSRLLSDRFSAERPKGSFSTLEIQRTEQGDSAMYLCASSLVLYNEQFFGPGTRLTVL.